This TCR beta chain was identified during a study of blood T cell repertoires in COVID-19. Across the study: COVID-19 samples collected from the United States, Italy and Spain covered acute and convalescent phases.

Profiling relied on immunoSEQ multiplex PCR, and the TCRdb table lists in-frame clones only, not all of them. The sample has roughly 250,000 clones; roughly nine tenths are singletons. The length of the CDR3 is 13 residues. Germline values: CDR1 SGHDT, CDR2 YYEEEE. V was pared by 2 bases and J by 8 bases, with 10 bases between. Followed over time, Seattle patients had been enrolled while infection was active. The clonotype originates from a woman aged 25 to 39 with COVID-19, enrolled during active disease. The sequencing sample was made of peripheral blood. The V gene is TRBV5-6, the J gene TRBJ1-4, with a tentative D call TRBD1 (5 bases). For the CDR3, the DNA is TGTGCCAGCAGCTTTGGGGGGTACGAAAAACTGTTTTTT. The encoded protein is CASSFGGYEKLFF.